Below are 32 T cell receptor beta chains sequenced from a single sample in a study of cytomegalovirus exposure and HLA in healthy donors. PCR primers comprised 60 Vbeta and 13 Jbeta primers. This table comes from immunoSEQ multiplex PCR, and its TCRdb copy is limited to in-frame clones, with some not included. The table includes 100,000 to 150,000 clones, 83% detected once. Sequenced: PBMCs. The receptors were gathered from a woman in her 40s in good health and CMV-seropositive.

Remarks on this clone: Other DNA sequences of this sample code for an identical CDR3. The CDR3 here is CAWSSGQGNSPLHF. CDR3 nucleotide sequence: TGTGCCTGGAGCTCTGGGCAGGGCAATTCACCCCTCCACTTT. The rearrangement joins TRBV30 to TRBJ1-6; maybe TRBD1 (5 bases). CDR1 is GTSNPN and CDR2 is SVGIG in the germline V gene (reference sequence). This CDR3 has 14 amino acids. Trimming took off 3 bases at V and 7 bases at J, with 13 bases between the two ends.

The genes are TRBV5-1 and TRBJ1-3, with no clear D. V lost 0 bases to trimming and J lost 4 bases, with 8 bases between them. The germline V gene encodes CDR1 SGHRS and CDR2 YFSETQ. The CDR3 runs 14 residues. CDR3 nucleotide sequence: TGCGCCAGCAGCTTGGGGGCTGAAGGAAACACCATATATTTT. Translation: CASSLGAEGNTIYF.

The CDR3 spells CASSPSFSMNTEAFF. Written as DNA, the CDR3 is TGTGCCAGCAGCCCAAGTTTCAGTATGAACACTGAAGCTTTCTTT. The V gene is TRBV6-5, the J gene TRBJ1-1, with D unclear. This CDR3 has 15 amino acids. Germline CDR1 MNHEY, CDR2 SVGAGI. V was cut by 6 bases and J by 0 bases, with 14 bases left in between.

V usage is TRBV29-1 and J usage is TRBJ2-5; 14 bases are a match to TRBD2. The CDR3 totals 16 residues. Unmatched junction bases numbered 8, after V lost 6 bases and J lost 2 bases. The germline CDR1 and CDR2 sequences are SQVTM and ANQGSEA. The CDR3 loop reads CSVAGTSGSRQETQYF. The CDR3 DNA sequence: TGCAGCGTAGCCGGGACTAGCGGGAGTCGACAAGAGACCCAGTACTTC.

The rearrangement links TRBV27 to TRBJ2-1; no firm D call. Trimming took 0 bases from V and 5 from J, leaving 8 bases between them. In germline, CDR1 is MNHEY, CDR2 SMNVEV (reference sequence). This CDR3 has 14 amino acids. The CDR3 loop is CASSLSPRHNEQFF. The DNA for the CDR3 is TGTGCCAGCAGTTTATCCCCCAGGCACAATGAGCAGTTCTTC.

The V gene is TRBV29-1, the J gene TRBJ2-5; perhaps TRBD1 as D (5 bases). V dropped 6 bases and J dropped 5 bases, with 16 bases sitting between them. The CDR3 runs to 13 residues. Germline lookup yields CDR1 SQVTM and CDR2 ANQGSEA. CDR3 in DNA: TGCAGCGTGTTGAAAGGGGCGCGGGAGACCCAGTACTTC. Translated, it gives CSVLKGARETQYF.

The chain couples TRBV6-5 to TRBJ2-5; D is unclear. Germline-derived CDR1 and CDR2 are MNHEY and SVGAGI. This CDR3 is built from 11 residues. Trimming cost V 8 bases and J 0 bases, with 4 bases left between them. CDR3 protein: CASLHQETQYF. As DNA, the CDR3 is TGTGCCAGCCTCCACCAAGAGACCCAGTACTTC.

J is TRBJ1-5 and V is TRBV2; D possibly corresponds to TRBD1 (6 bases). Germline values: CDR1 SNHLY, CDR2 FYNNEI. V dropped 8 bases and J dropped 0 bases, with 20 bases sitting between them. The CDR3 is 17 amino acids. The CDR3 DNA is TGTGCCAGCGAAACCTCAGGGGCGGCTTATAGCAATCAGCCCCAGCATTTT. Protein sequence: CASETSGAAYSNQPQHF. Looking up the rest from reference TRBV2 and TRBJ1-5 gives the full variable domain: EPEVTQTPSHQVTQMGQEVILRCVPISNHLYFYWYRQILGQKVEFLVSFYNNEISEKSEIFDDQFSVERPDGSNFTLKIRSTKLEDSAMYFCASETSGAAYSNQPQHFGDGTRLSIL.

For this clone: One junction end disagrees with the germline gene, perhaps due to a read error. This chain links TRBV7-9 with TRBJ2-5; TRBD1 matches at 10 bases. Per germline, CDR1 SEHNR and CDR2 FQNEAQ (reference sequence). This CDR3 spans 18 amino acids. CDR3 protein: CSSSFGTGAPSYQETQYF. DNA for the CDR3: TGTTCCAGCAGCTTTGGGACAGGGGCTCCAAGCTACCAAGAGACCCAGTACTTC.

The V and J genes are TRBV27 and TRBJ2-7; D is perhaps TRBD1 (6 bases). The ends were cut back, 3 bases at V and 5 bases at J, with 14 bases in the middle. Germline V CDR1 and CDR2: MNHEY, SMNVEV (reference sequence). CDR3 size: 14 residues. The CDR3 DNA follows: TGTGCCAGCAGTTTTCGACAGGCTCTAGACGAGCAGTACTTC. This gives the protein CASSFRQALDEQYF.

In this sample, this clone turned up a few times. The V call is TRBV6-5, the J call TRBJ2-7; D ambiguous. Germline CDR1 is MNHEY and CDR2 is SVGAGI. The CDR3 runs to 14 residues. V shed 2 bases and J shed 2 bases, with 10 bases lying between them. CDR3 nucleotide sequence: TGTGCCAGCAGTTACGGCCGGGTCACCTACGAGCAGTACTTC. As protein: CASSYGRVTYEQYF.

This clone showed up just a few times. The gene calls are TRBV18 and TRBJ2-3; 10 bases are a match to TRBD2. V lost 5 bases to trimming and J lost 6 bases; unmatched junction nucleotides: 8. The CDR3 consists of 15 residues. Germline CDR1 and CDR2: KGHSH and LQKENI. In DNA, the CDR3 is TGTGCCAGCTCAACTCTAGCGGGAGATGGGGATACGCAGTATTTT. It encodes CASSTLAGDGDTQYF.

The chain uses TRBV5-6 and TRBJ2-3; D call uncertain. Germline assignment: CDR1 SGHDT and CDR2 YYEEEE. The ends were cut back, 6 bases at V and 7 bases at J, with 15 bases in the middle. There are 13 residues in the CDR3. DNA of the CDR3: TGTGCCAGCAAACATCTAGACGAGTATACGCAGTATTTT. Residues: CASKHLDEYTQYF.

The V gene is TRBV27, the J gene TRBJ1-6, with a tentative D call TRBD1 (5 bases). Germline CDR1 reads MNHEY; CDR2 reads SMNVEV (reference sequence). Deletions cut 4 bases from V and 2 bases from J, with 6 bases between. The CDR3 runs 14 residues. The DNA of the CDR3 is TGTGCCAGCAGTTCGACAGCCTATAATTCACCCCTCCACTTT. Its translation: CASSSTAYNSPLHF.

This chain connects TRBV10-3 to TRBJ2-7, with 7 bases identical to TRBD2. V dropped 8 bases and J dropped 6; count of bases not matched to a gene: 13. The CDR3 is 14 amino acids. Germline assignment: CDR1 ENHRY and CDR2 SYGVKD. This CDR3 reads CAIGGSNTGGEQYF. CDR3 sequence (DNA): TGTGCCATCGGGGGGTCTAACACGGGAGGCGAGCAGTACTTC.

CDR3: CASSLDGVGNTIYF. The CDR3 DNA follows: TGCGCCAGCAGCTTGGACGGAGTTGGAAACACCATATATTTT. V is TRBV5-1 and J is TRBJ1-3; D not resolved. V gave up 0 bases and J gave up 3 bases, with 7 bases separating them. Germline CDR1 and CDR2: SGHRS and YFSETQ. The CDR3 has 14 amino acids.

The rearrangement joins TRBV6-1 to TRBJ2-1; the match to TRBD2 covers 8 bases. The ends lost 7 bases at V and 3 bases at J; junction bases unmatched: 5. CDR3 length equals 14 residues. CDR1 is MNHNS, CDR2 SASEGT, per germline. CDR3 protein: CASTLSGGYNEQFF. The CDR3 DNA follows: TGTGCCAGCACTTTAAGCGGGGGCTACAATGAGCAGTTCTTC.

The gene calls are TRBV5-6 and TRBJ2-7; 10 bases map to TRBD1. This CDR3 spans 14 amino acids. Germline-derived CDR1 and CDR2 are SGHDT and YYEEEE. V was pared by 0 bases and J by 12 bases, with 9 bases of the junction left unmatched. The CDR3 region has the DNA TGTGCCAGCAGCTTGGATTCGGGACAGGGGCGTCGGTACTTC. It translates to CASSLDSGQGRRYF. The complete variable domain, with remaining parts taken from reference TRBV5-6 and TRBJ2-7, reads DAGVTQSPTHLIKTRGQQVTLRCSPKSGHDTVSWYQQALGQGPQFIFQYYEEEERQRGNFPDRFSGHQFPNYSSELNVNALLLGDSALYLCASSLDSGQGRRYFGPGTRLTVT.

The genes are TRBV27 and TRBJ2-7, with 8 bases identical to TRBD2. This CDR3 has 17 residues. Per the germline V gene, CDR1 is MNHEY and CDR2 is SMNVEV (reference sequence). V gave up 3 bases and J gave up 0 bases; unmatched junction bases: 10. CDR3 protein: CASSFLPASGFSYEQYF. The CDR3 DNA is TGTGCCAGCAGTTTCCTTCCCGCTAGCGGGTTCTCCTACGAGCAGTACTTC.

The sample holds one count of this clone. The J gene is TRBJ2-1, the V gene TRBV6-5; the D gene is possibly TRBD2 (6 bases). Germline-derived CDR1 and CDR2 are MNHEY and SVGAGI. The V gene lost 2 bases and the J gene lost 6 bases, with 11 bases spanning the gap. The CDR3 has 14 residues. The DNA of the CDR3 is TGTGCCAGCAGTTACGAGGCAGCGGGCAATGAGCAGTTCTTC. It specifies CASSYEAAGNEQFF.

This clone was seen a handful of times. This chain uses TRBV27 with TRBJ2-7, with 9 bases lining up with TRBD2. The CDR3 contains 19 residues. With V trimmed by 4 bases and J by 9 bases, 25 bases remained unmatched. In germline, CDR1 is MNHEY, CDR2 SMNVEV (reference sequence). CDR3 DNA: TGTGCCAGCAGTTGGGTGGGGGGTGTAATGGGACTAGCTCATAGGGCGCAGTACTTC. It encodes CASSWVGGVMGLAHRAQYF.

This clone has a handful of counts. This chain links TRBV7-2 with TRBJ2-1; 7 nucleotides align to TRBD2. Germline CDR1 reads SGHTA; CDR2 reads FQGNSA. The CDR3 length is 17 residues. With 1 base clipped from V and 7 bases from J, the junction kept 13 bases outside the gene matches. In DNA, the CDR3 is TGTGCCAGCAGCTTAGTCGGCGGGAGTGGTATAATAAATGAGCAGTTCTTC. Protein product: CASSLVGGSGIINEQFF.

The gene calls are TRBV7-8 and TRBJ1-1, with 8 bases fitting TRBD1. The CDR3 length is 14 residues. Per the germline V gene, CDR1 is SGHVS and CDR2 is FQNEAQ. After removal of 5 bases from V and 6 bases from J, the junction contained 8 bases not matched to a gene. CDR3 protein: CASSPTTGVAEAFF. CDR3 DNA: TGTGCCAGCAGCCCGACGACAGGGGTCGCTGAAGCTTTCTTT. Using reference TRBV7-8 and TRBJ1-1 for the parts outside the CDR3, the full variable domain is GAGVSQSPRYKVAKRGQDVALRCDPISGHVSLFWYQQALGQGPEFLTYFQNEAQLDKSGLPSDRFFAERPEGSVSTLKIQRTQQEDSAVYLCASSPTTGVAEAFFGQGTRLTVV.

This chain uses TRBV2 with TRBJ2-7, with D possibly matching TRBD2 (6 bases). V lost 0 bases and J 2 bases, leaving 11 bases between the germline ends. CDR1 and CDR2 (germline): SNHLY, FYNNEI. This CDR3 has 15 amino acids. CDR3 sequence reads: CASSEAPSETYEQYF. The CDR3 DNA sequence: TGTGCCAGCAGTGAAGCGCCTAGCGAGACCTACGAGCAGTACTTC.

This clone was observed a handful of times. The J gene is TRBJ1-1, the V gene TRBV4-3, with D possibly matching TRBD1 (6 bases). CDR1 is LGHNA, CDR2 YSLEER, per germline. The CDR3 has 15 amino acids. V was cut by 0 bases and J by 3 bases, with 11 bases left in between. The CDR3: CASSQDRRTDTEAFF. CDR3 coding DNA: TGCGCCAGCAGCCAAGATCGGAGGACAGACACTGAAGCTTTCTTT.

V gene TRBV18 combines with J gene TRBJ2-4, with 11 bases lining up with TRBD2. Germline trimming cut 1 base from V and 0 bases from J; bases unmatched to any gene: 5. CDR1 is KGHSH and CDR2 is LQKENI in the germline V gene. The CDR3 is made up of 18 amino acids. This CDR3 reads CASSPQSLAGGAKNIQYF. CDR3 nucleotides: TGTGCCAGCTCACCACAGTCCCTAGCGGGAGGAGCCAAAAACATTCAGTACTTC.

The CDR3 here is CASSGGLAGAPYEQYF. Written as DNA, the CDR3 is TGTGCCAGCAGCGGGGGACTAGCGGGAGCTCCTTACGAGCAGTACTTC. The chain employs TRBV5-4 and TRBJ2-7; TRBD2 matches 14 bases. V lost 4 bases to trimming and J lost 4 bases; unmatched junction nucleotides: 7. Germline lookup yields CDR1 SGHNT and CDR2 YYREEE (reference sequence). This CDR3 contains 16 residues.

The gene calls are TRBV28 and TRBJ2-5, with unresolved D. TRBJ2-7 explains the end of the DNA better; the J call may be wrong. The V gene's germline CDR1 is MDHEN and CDR2 SYDVKM. The CDR3 runs 15 residues. CDR3 region: CASKSITFSSYEQYF. The CDR3 bases are TGTGCCAGCAAATCCATAACGTTTAGCTCCTACGAGCAGTACTTC.

V usage is TRBV4-2 and J usage is TRBJ2-1; TRBD1 might be the D (6 bases). The CDR3 is made up of 16 amino acids. Trimming took 3 bases from V and 5 from J, leaving 17 bases between them. From germline, CDR1 is LGHNA and CDR2 YNFKEQ. CDR3: CASSHLGAAPNNEQFF. In nucleotides, the CDR3 is TGTGCCAGCAGCCACCTGGGGGCGGCGCCGAACAATGAGCAGTTCTTC.

The chain's CDR3 is CASKGQPRRSTEAFF. The CDR3 DNA is TGTGCCAGTAAAGGACAGCCAAGGCGGAGCACTGAAGCTTTCTTT. The genes are TRBV19 and TRBJ1-1; D possibly corresponds to TRBD1 (6 bases). V dropped 7 bases and J dropped 4 bases, with 19 bases sitting between them. The CDR3 extends over 15 amino acids. Per germline, CDR1 LNHDA and CDR2 SQIVND (reference sequence).

The chain links TRBV30 to TRBJ2-7; a weak D match, TRBD2 (5 bases). Trimming took off 1 base at V and 3 bases at J, with 7 bases between the two ends. Germline values: CDR1 GTSNPN, CDR2 SVGIG (reference sequence). The CDR3 is made up of 12 amino acids. The CDR3 loop is CAWSDGVYEQYF. CDR3 DNA sequence: TGTGCCTGGAGTGACGGGGTCTACGAGCAGTACTTC.

This clone was detected a few times. This chain links TRBV5-1 with TRBJ1-2, with TRBD1 matching 7 bases. Germline V gene lookup returns CDR1 SGHRS and CDR2 YFSETQ. There are 15 residues in the CDR3. V was pared by 6 bases and J by 4 bases, with 12 bases of the junction left unmatched. CDR3 sequence: CASTNTGASGYGYTF. For the CDR3, the DNA is TGCGCCAGCACTAATACAGGGGCGTCCGGCTATGGCTACACCTTC.